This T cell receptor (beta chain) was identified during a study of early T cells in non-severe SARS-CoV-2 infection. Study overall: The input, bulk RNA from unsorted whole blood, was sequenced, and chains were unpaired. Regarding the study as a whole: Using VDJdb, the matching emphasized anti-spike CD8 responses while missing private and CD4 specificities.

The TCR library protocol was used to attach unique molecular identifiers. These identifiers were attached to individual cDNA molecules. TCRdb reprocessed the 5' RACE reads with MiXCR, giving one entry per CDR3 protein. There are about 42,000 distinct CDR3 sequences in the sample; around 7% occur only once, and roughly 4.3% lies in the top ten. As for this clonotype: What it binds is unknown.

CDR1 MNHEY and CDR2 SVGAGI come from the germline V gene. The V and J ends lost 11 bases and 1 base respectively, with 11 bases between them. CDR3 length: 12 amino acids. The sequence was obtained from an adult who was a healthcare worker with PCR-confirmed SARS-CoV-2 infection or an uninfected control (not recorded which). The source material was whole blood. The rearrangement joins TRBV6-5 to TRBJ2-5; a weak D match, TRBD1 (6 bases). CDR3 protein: CAGRDTQETQYF. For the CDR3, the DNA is TGTGCCGGCCGGGACACCCAAGAGACCCAGTACTTC.